This entry lists 10 T cell receptor beta chains sequenced from one sample in a study of T cell responses to AZD1222 COVID-19 vaccine. Clones were sequenced by immunoSEQ multiplex PCR, and TCRdb holds only the in-frame ones, with some missing. The sample consists of some 130,000 clones, approximately 85% of them appearing once. The material sequenced was peripheral blood, taken on day 0 of AZD1222 vaccination. The receptor source for this set is an adult in good health.

This rearrangement joins TRBV7-2 to TRBJ1-5; 7 bases map to TRBD1. The germline CDR1 and CDR2 sequences are SGHTA and FQGNSA. This CDR3 region has 15 residues. V dropped 5 bases and J dropped 1; count of bases not matched to a gene: 5. This chain's CDR3 is CASSPDRHSNQPQHF. The CDR3 DNA follows: TGTGCCAGCAGCCCGGACAGGCACAGCAATCAGCCCCAGCATTTT.

The chain joins TRBV6-1 to TRBJ1-2; D possibly corresponds to TRBD1 (6 bases). CDR3 length: 15 amino acids. Trimming stripped 3 bases from V and 5 bases from J, with 16 bases between. Germline V gene lookup returns CDR1 MNHNS and CDR2 SASEGT. CDR3 in amino acids: CASSDFWGQGYGYTF. The CDR3, as DNA: TGTGCCAGCAGTGATTTTTGGGGGCAGGGGTATGGCTACACCTTC.

This chain connects TRBV20-1 to TRBJ2-3; 10 nucleotides match TRBD2. The CDR3 totals 16 residues. Germline trimming cut 3 bases from V and 1 base from J; bases unmatched to any gene: 7. Germline CDR1 reads DFQATT; CDR2 reads SNEGSKA (reference sequence). The CDR3 loop reads CSASIAGGRGTDTQYF. For the CDR3, the DNA is TGCAGTGCTAGTATAGCGGGGGGCCGCGGCACAGATACGCAGTATTTT.

V is TRBV5-1 and J is TRBJ2-7, with D possibly being TRBD2 (6 bases). The CDR3 length is 13 residues. The V gene's germline CDR1 is SGHRS and CDR2 YFSETQ. Trimming took off 3 bases at V and 5 bases at J, with 12 bases between the two ends. The DNA for the CDR3 is TGCGCCAGCAGCTCACCGGGGGAGGACGAGCAGTACTTC. Amino acid sequence: CASSSPGEDEQYF.

The CDR3 here is CAISLYTDTQYF. The DNA for the CDR3 is TGTGCCATCAGCCTTTACACAGATACGCAGTATTTT. The chain employs TRBV10-3 and TRBJ2-3; D remains ambiguous. This CDR3 comprises 12 residues. V was shortened by 6 bases and J by 2 bases, with 6 bases between the two germline ends. The germline V gene encodes CDR1 ENHRY and CDR2 SYGVKD.

The chain joins TRBV7-3 to TRBJ1-1, with D unresolved. Germline-derived CDR1 and CDR2 are SGHTA and FQGTGA. The CDR3 loop spans 15 amino acids. The V end lost 5 bases, the J end lost 4 bases, and 17 bases lay between the germline ends. CDR3 coding DNA: TGTGCCAGCAGCCTGGACTGGAGGATGGGCACTGAAGCTTTCTTT. Translating it yields CASSLDWRMGTEAFF.

In DNA, the CDR3 is TGTGCCACTTCGGGGACAGGGGAGTCGGATGGAAACACCATATATTTT. The encoded protein is CATSGTGESDGNTIYF. J is TRBJ1-3 and V is TRBV24-1; 10 bases are shared with TRBD1. J lost 3 bases, V lost 10 bases, and 11 bases had no gene match. Per the germline V gene, CDR1 is KGHDR and CDR2 is SFDVKD. The CDR3 is 16 residues long.

This sequence joins TRBV19 and TRBJ1-2; possible D gene TRBD1, 6 bases. CDR3 length: 15 residues. Per the germline V gene, CDR1 is LNHDA and CDR2 is SQIVND (reference sequence). V was trimmed by 5 bases and J by 7 bases, leaving 20 bases between them. The CDR3 region has the DNA TGTGCCAGTAGTCCCCTGCGGCCAGGGGAGTCTGGCTACACCTTC. Translated, it gives CASSPLRPGESGYTF.

As regards this clone: Other DNA variants within this sample encode the same CDR3. The chain links TRBV3-1 (or the pseudogene TRBV3-2) to TRBJ2-3; 11 nucleotides match TRBD2. With 3 bases clipped from V and 3 bases from J, the junction kept 5 bases outside the gene matches. This CDR3 is built from 16 residues. Germline V gene data show CDR1 as LGHDT and CDR2 as YNNKEL (reference sequence). CDR3 in DNA: TGTGCCAGCAGCCAGGGGACTAGCGGCGGGACAGATACGCAGTATTTT. This translates into CASSQGTSGGTDTQYF.

The chain recombines TRBV18 with TRBJ1-4, with TRBD1 as a possible D gene (6 bases). Germline lookup yields CDR1 KGHSH and CDR2 LQKENI. The CDR3 contains 15 residues. Trimming cost V 6 bases and J 1 base, with 12 bases left between them. The CDR3 region has the DNA TGTGCCAGCTCCGCGGACAGCGTAACTAATGAAAAACTGTTTTTT. Encoded protein: CASSADSVTNEKLFF.